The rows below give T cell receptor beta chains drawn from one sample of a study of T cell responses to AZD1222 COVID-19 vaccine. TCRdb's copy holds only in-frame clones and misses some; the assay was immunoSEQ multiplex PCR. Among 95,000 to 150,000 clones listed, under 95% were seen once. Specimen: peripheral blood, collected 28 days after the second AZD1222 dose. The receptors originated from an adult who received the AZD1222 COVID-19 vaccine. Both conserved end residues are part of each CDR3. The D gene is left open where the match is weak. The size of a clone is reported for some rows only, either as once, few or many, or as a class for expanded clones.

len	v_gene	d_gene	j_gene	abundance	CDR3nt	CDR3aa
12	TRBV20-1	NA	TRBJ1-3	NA	TGCAGTGCTAGTGAACAGTCGAACACCATATATTTT	CSASEQSNTIYF
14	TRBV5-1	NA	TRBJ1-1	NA	TGCGCCAGCAGCTTGGCCGGGGGTCGAACTGAAGCTTTCTTT	CASSLAGGRTEAFF
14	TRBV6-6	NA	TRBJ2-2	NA	TGTGCCAGCAGTTACGGTCAAGCGGACGGGGAGCTGTTTTTT	CASSYGQADGELFF
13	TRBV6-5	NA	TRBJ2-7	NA	TGTGCCAGCAGTCCTAGCCCGAGAGGCGAGCAGTACTTC	CASSPSPRGEQYF
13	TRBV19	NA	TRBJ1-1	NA	TGTGCCAGTAGTAGGAGGGAGGGGACTGAAGCTTTCTTT	CASSRREGTEAFF
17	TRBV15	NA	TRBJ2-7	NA	TGTGCCACCAGCAGAGGGTGGGGCAGGGGCGATACCTACGAGCAGTACTTC	CATSRGWGRGDTYEQYF
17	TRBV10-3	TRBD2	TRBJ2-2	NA	TGTGCCATCAGTGAGTCAAGACTAGCGGGAGTCACCGGGGAGCTGTTTTTT	CAISESRLAGVTGELFF
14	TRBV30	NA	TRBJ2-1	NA	TGTGCCTGGAGTGTACGGAGGGTCTACAATGAGCAGTTCTTC	CAWSVRRVYNEQFF
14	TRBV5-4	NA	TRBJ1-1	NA	TGTGCCAGCAGCCTAAAGACAGGGAACACTGAAGCTTTCTTT	CASSLKTGNTEAFF
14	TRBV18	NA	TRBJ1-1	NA	TGTGCCAGCTCGCCCGGGGACGGGCGCACTGAAGCTTTCTTT	CASSPGDGRTEAFF
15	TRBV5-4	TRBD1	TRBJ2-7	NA	TGTGCCAGCAGCTTTTTGGTTCAGGGGGCCTACGAGCAGTACTTC	CASSFLVQGAYEQYF
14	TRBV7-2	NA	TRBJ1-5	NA	TGTGCCAGCAGCTTGTCGGGGGGGAATCAGCCCCAGCATTTT	CASSLSGGNQPQHF
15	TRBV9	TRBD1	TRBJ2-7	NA	TGTGCCAGCAGCGAGTTAGGACAGGGGGGTGGCGAGCAGTACTTC	CASSELGQGGGEQYF
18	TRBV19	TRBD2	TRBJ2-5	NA	TGTGCCAGTAGTACGCGGACTAGCGGGGGAGTGTGGCAAGAGACCCAGTACTTC	CASSTRTSGGVWQETQYF
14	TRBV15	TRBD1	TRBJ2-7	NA	TGTGCCACCAGCAGCAGAAAGACAGGGGGCGAGCAGTACTTC	CATSSRKTGGEQYF
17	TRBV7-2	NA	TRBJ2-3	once	TGTGCCAGCAGCTTAGGGTGGTGGGGGAGTAGTACAGATACGCAGTATTTT	CASSLGWWGSSTDTQYF
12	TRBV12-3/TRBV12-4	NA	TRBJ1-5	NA	TGTGCCAGCAGTTCATTGGTCCAGCCCCAGCATTTT	CASSSLVQPQHF
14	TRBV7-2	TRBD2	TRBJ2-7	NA	TGTGCCAGCAGCACGACTAGCGGACCCTACGAGCAGTACTTC	CASSTTSGPYEQYF
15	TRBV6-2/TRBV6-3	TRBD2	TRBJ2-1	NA	TGTGCCAGCAGTCTCGGACTAGCGGGACCCAATGAGCAGTTCTTC	CASSLGLAGPNEQFF
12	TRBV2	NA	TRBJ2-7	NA	TGTGCCAGCACTATCAGCCCCTACGAGCAGTACTTC	CASTISPYEQYF
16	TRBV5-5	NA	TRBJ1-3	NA	TGTGCCAGCAGCTTGAAAGCAGGGGTATATGGAAACACCATATATTTT	CASSLKAGVYGNTIYF
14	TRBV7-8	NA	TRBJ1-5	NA	TGTGCCAGCAGCTTAGGGGTAAACAATCAGCCCCAGCATTTT	CASSLGVNNQPQHF
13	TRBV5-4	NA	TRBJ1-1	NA	TGTGCCAGCAGCTTGGATGGGTTCGCTGAAGCTTTCTTT	CASSLDGFAEAFF
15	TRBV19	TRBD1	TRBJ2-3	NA	TGTGCCAGTAGTAGGAACAGGGGCTCCACAGATACGCAGTATTTT	CASSRNRGSTDTQYF
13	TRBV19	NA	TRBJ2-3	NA	TGTGCCAGTAGTCCGGCTACTACAGATACGCAGTATTTT	CASSPATTDTQYF
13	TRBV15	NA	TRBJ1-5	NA	TGTGCCACCAGCAGAGTAGGGTTTCAGCCCCAGCATTTT	CATSRVGFQPQHF
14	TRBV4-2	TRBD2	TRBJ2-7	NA	TGTGCCAGCAGCCTGACTAGCGGGAGAGACGAGCAGTACTTC	CASSLTSGRDEQYF
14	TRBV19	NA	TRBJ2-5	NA	TGTGCCAGTAGACCGGGGGGCGGCGTAGAGACCCAGTACTTC	CASRPGGGVETQYF
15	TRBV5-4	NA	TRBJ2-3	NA	TGTGCCAGCAGCTTGGATAGGGGGTTCACAGATACGCAGTATTTT	CASSLDRGFTDTQYF
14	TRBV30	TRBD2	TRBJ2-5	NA	TGTGCCTGGAGTAGCGGGACTACTAAAGAGACCCAGTACTTC	CAWSSGTTKETQYF
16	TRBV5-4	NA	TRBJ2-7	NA	TGTGCCAGCAGCTCGCAGACGGGAATTAAAACCTACGAGCAGTACTTC	CASSSQTGIKTYEQYF
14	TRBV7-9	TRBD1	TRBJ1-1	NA	TGTGCCAGCAGCCCGACAGGGGGCGAAGCTGAAGCTTTCTTT	CASSPTGGEAEAFF
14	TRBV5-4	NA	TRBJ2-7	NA	TGTGCCAGCAGCCTTAGGACCCCCCACTACGAGCAGTACTTC	CASSLRTPHYEQYF
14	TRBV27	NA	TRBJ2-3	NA	TGTGCCAGCAGTCTCCGGCTTAGCACAGATACGCAGTATTTT	CASSLRLSTDTQYF
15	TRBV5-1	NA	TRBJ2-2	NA	TGCGCCAGCAGCTTGGGGGATCCTAACACCGGGGAGCTGTTTTTT	CASSLGDPNTGELFF
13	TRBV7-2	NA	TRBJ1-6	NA	TGTGCCAGCAGCTTAGACGGAAATTCACCCCTCCACTTT	CASSLDGNSPLHF
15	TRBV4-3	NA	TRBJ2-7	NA	TGCGCCAGCAGCCCCTCGAAGGGAAACTCCTACGAGCAGTACTTC	CASSPSKGNSYEQYF
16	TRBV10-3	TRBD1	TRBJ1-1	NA	TGTGCCATCAGTGAGAACGGACAGGGGAGGGACACTGAAGCTTTCTTT	CAISENGQGRDTEAFF
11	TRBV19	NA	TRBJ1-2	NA	TGTGCCAGCTTAACCTGGGGTGGCTACACCTTC	CASLTWGGYTF
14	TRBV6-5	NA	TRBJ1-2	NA	TGTGCCAGCAGCCCCGGGCCTGGAGGCTATGGCTACACCTTC	CASSPGPGGYGYTF
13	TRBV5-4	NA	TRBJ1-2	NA	TGTGCCAGCAGCTTGGCGGGGGGCGGTGGCTACACCTTC	CASSLAGGGGYTF